This entry features one TCR beta chain sequence. What it binds is not known. Each CDR3 protein is one row after TCRdb ran MiXCR on the RT-PCR reads. Of about half a million distinct CDR3 sequences in the sample, around 25% were seen once. The germline gives CDR1 DFQATT, CDR2 SNEGSKA (reference sequence). The CDR3 has 14 amino acids. V was pared by 0 bases and J by 7 bases, with 10 bases between. The data belong to a study of response to subunit inactivated influenza vaccine. General study points: Few additional T cells are recruited per seasonal influenza vaccination, authors suggested.

The rearrangement joins TRBV20-1 to TRBJ1-6; tentative D call: TRBD1 (5 bases). The clonotype was recovered from a man aged 50 to 59 who received an inactivated influenza vaccine. Source: CD4+ T cells sorted from PBMCs, taken more than 4 days after vaccination. CDR3 nucleotides: TGCAGTGCTAGAGATCACAGGCGGAATTCACCCCTCCACTTT. Its protein is CSARDHRRNSPLHF.